The rows below give T cell receptor beta chains drawn from one sample of a study of cytomegalovirus exposure and HLA in healthy donors. The table came from immunoSEQ multiplex PCR; TCRdb's copy has only in-frame clones and leaves some out. Of roughly 150,000 clones in the sample, around 75% are singletons; the top ten hold about 2.5%. The sequenced material came from PBMCs. Receptors were obtained from a male donor in good health and CMV-seronegative. The CDR3 runs from the conserved cysteine through the conserved F or W. The order of the fields is V gene, J gene, clone size, D gene, CDR3 DNA, CDR3 protein. The D gene is left open where the match is weak. Clone size appears in some rows only: once, few, many, or a class for an expanded clone.

V: TRBV6-5
J: TRBJ1-5
size: .
D: .
DNA: TGTGCCAGCAGTAAGGGGGGGAATCAGCCCCAGCATTTT
CDR3: CASSKGGNQPQHF

V: TRBV6-1
J: TRBJ1-4
size: .
D: TRBD1
DNA: TGTGCCAGCAGCCGACAGGGGTCTAATGAAAAACTGTTTTTT
CDR3: CASSRQGSNEKLFF

V: TRBV4-2
J: TRBJ2-1
size: .
D: TRBD2
DNA: TGTGCCAGCAGCCAAGTGGGGCGGGGGGGTGTCAGCGGTAGAAATGAGCAGTTCTTC
CDR3: CASSQVGRGGVSGRNEQFF

V: TRBV29-1
J: TRBJ2-7
size: once
D: TRBD1
DNA: TGCAGCGGCGGACAGGGGTTTGAGGAGCAGTACTTC
CDR3: CSGGQGFEEQYF

V: TRBV29-1
J: TRBJ2-3
size: .
D: .
DNA: TGCAGCGTCAAGACAGGCTCCGGCACAGATACGCAGTATTTT
CDR3: CSVKTGSGTDTQYF

V: TRBV7-6
J: TRBJ1-2
size: .
D: .
DNA: TGTGCCAGCAGCTTAGCAGAGAACTATGGCTACACCTTC
CDR3: CASSLAENYGYTF

V: TRBV9
J: TRBJ2-5
size: .
D: .
DNA: TGTGCCAGCAGTGTCAGGGGGGCGGGGCAAGAGACCCAGTACTTC
CDR3: CASSVRGAGQETQYF

V: TRBV2
J: TRBJ1-6
size: .
D: TRBD1
DNA: TGTGCCAGCAGGACAGGGGTTTGGAATTCACCCCTCCACTTT
CDR3: CASRTGVWNSPLHF

V: TRBV2
J: TRBJ1-5
size: .
D: TRBD1
DNA: TGTGCCAGCAGACAGGGGTTGGATCAGCCCCAGCATTTT
CDR3: CASRQGLDQPQHF

V: TRBV13
J: TRBJ2-7
size: few
D: TRBD1
DNA: TGTGCCAGCAGCTCGGACCGGGACAGGGGTTACGAGCAGTACTTC
CDR3: CASSSDRDRGYEQYF

V: TRBV6-5
J: TRBJ2-7
size: few
D: TRBD1
DNA: TGTGCCAGCAGTAAACAGGGGGCCCTGTCCTACGAGCAGTACTTC
CDR3: CASSKQGALSYEQYF

V: TRBV5-1
J: TRBJ1-2
size: .
D: TRBD1
DNA: TGCGCCAGCAGCGGGGGCGCAGGGGGAGCTAACTATGGCTACACCTTC
CDR3: CASSGGAGGANYGYTF

V: TRBV23-1
J: TRBJ1-4
size: .
D: .
DNA: TGCGCCAGCAGTCAATCGAAGGAACAGAGAGCAACTAATGAAAAACTGTTTTTT
CDR3: CASSQSKEQRATNEKLFF

V: TRBV6-1
J: TRBJ1-2
size: once
D: TRBD1
DNA: TGTGCCAGCAGCCGACAGGGCACTAACTATGGCTACACCTTC
CDR3: CASSRQGTNYGYTF

V: TRBV7-9
J: TRBJ2-7
size: .
D: TRBD1
DNA: TGTGCCAGCAGCGCCGGGACAGGGGTCTCCTACGAGCAGTACTTC
CDR3: CASSAGTGVSYEQYF

V: TRBV6-6
J: TRBJ1-1
size: .
D: TRBD1
DNA: TGTGCCAGCAGTTCTGGGGGACAGGGGTCAAACACTGAAGCTTTCTTT
CDR3: CASSSGGQGSNTEAFF

V: TRBV7-2
J: TRBJ2-1
size: .
D: .
DNA: TGTGCCAGCAGCTTAAACTACCTCAATGAGCAGTTCTTC
CDR3: CASSLNYLNEQFF